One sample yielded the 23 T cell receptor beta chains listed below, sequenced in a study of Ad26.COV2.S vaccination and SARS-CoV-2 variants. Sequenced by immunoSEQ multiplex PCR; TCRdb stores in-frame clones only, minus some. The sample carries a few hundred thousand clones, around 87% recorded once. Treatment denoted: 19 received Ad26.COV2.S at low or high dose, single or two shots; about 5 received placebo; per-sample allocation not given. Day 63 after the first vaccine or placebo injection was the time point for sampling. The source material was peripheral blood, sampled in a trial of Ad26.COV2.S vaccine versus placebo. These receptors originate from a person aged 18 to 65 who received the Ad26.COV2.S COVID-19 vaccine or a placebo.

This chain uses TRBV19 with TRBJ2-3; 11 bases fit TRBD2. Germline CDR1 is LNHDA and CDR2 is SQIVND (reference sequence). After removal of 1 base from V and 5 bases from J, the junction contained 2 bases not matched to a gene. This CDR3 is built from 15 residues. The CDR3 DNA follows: TGTGCCAGTAGTATAGGTCTAGCGGGGGGAGATACGCAGTATTTT. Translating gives CASSIGLAGGDTQYF.

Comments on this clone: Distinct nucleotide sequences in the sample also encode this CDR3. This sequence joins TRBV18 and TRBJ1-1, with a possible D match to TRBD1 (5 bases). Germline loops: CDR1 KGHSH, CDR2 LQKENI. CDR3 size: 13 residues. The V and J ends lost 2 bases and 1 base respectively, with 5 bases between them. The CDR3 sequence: CASSPGQNTEAFF. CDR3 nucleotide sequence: TGTGCCAGCTCACCAGGACAGAACACTGAAGCTTTCTTT. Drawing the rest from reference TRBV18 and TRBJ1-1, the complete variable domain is NAGVMQNPRHLVRRRGQEARLRCSPMKGHSHVYWYRQLPEEGLKFMVYLQKENIIDESGMPKERFSAEFPKEGPSILRIQQVVRGDSAAYFCASSPGQNTEAFFGQGTRLTVV.

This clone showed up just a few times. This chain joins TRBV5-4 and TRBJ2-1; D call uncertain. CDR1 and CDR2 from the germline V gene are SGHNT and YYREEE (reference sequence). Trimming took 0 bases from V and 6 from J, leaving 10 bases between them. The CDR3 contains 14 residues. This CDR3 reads CASSLDLPVNEQFF. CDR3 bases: TGTGCCAGCAGCTTGGACCTCCCCGTCAATGAGCAGTTCTTC.

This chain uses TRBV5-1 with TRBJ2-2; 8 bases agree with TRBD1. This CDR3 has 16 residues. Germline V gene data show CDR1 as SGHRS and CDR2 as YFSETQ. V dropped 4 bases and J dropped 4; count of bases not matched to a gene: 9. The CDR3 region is CASSNRWTGFTGELFF. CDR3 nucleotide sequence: TGCGCCAGCAGCAACAGATGGACAGGGTTCACCGGGGAGCTGTTTTTT.

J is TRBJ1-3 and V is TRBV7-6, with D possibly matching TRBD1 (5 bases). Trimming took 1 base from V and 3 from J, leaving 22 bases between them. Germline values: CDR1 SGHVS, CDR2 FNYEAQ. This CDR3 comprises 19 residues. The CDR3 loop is CASSLGARQSTKGGNTIYF. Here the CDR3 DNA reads TGTGCCAGCAGCTTAGGAGCTAGACAGTCCACAAAGGGTGGAAACACCATATATTTT. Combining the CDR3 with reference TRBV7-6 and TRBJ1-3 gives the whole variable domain GAGVSQSPRYKVTKRGQDVALRCDPISGHVSLYWYRQALGQGPEFLTYFNYEAQQDKSGLPNDRFSAERPEGSISTLTIQRTEQRDSAMYRCASSLGARQSTKGGNTIYFGEGSWLTVV.

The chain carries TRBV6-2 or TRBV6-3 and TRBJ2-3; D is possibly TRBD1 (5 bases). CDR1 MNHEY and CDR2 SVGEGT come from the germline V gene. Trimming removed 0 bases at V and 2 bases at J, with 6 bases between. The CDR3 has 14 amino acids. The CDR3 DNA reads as TGTGCCAGCAGTTACTCCAGGGCCACAGATACGCAGTATTTT. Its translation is CASSYSRATDTQYF.

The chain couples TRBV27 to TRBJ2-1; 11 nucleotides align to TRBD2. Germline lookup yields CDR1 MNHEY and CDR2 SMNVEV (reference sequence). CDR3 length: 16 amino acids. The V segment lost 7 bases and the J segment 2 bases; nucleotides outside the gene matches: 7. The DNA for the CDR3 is TGTGCCAGCACTCTGACACTAGCGGGGGCCTACAATGAGCAGTTCTTC. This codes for CASTLTLAGAYNEQFF.

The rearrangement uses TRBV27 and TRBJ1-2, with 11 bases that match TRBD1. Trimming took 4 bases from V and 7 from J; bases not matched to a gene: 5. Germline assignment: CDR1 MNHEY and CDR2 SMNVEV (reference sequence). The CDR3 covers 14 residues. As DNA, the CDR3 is TGTGCCAGCAGTTCCCGGGACAGGGGGTTTGGCTACACCTTC. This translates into CASSSRDRGFGYTF.

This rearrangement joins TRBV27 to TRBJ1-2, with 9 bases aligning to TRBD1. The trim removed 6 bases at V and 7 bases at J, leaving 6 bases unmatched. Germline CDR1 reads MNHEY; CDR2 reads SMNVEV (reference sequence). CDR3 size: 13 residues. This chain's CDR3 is CASSLTGGLGYTF. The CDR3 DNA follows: TGTGCCAGCAGCTTGACAGGGGGACTTGGCTACACCTTC.

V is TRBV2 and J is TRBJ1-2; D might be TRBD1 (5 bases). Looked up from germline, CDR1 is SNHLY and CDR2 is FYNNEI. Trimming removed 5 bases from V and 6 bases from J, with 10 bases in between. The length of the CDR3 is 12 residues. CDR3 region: CASSRGSNGYTF. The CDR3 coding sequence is TGTGCCAGCAGTCGGGGCAGCAATGGCTACACCTTC.

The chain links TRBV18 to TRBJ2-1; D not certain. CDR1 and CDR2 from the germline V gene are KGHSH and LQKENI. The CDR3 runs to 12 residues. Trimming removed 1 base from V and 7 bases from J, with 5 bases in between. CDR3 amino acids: CASSPRRNEQFF. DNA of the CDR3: TGTGCCAGCTCACCACGGCGGAATGAGCAGTTCTTC.

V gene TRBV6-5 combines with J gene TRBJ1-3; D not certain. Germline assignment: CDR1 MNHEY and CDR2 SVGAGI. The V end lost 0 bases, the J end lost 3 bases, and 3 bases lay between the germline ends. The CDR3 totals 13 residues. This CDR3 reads CASSYSNGNTIYF. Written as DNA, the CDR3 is TGTGCCAGCAGTTACTCAAATGGAAACACCATATATTTT.

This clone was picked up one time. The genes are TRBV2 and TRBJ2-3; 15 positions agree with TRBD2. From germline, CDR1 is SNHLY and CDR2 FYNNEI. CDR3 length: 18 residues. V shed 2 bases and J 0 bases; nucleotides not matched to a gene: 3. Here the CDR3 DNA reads TGTGCCAGCAGTGAACGGACTAGCGGGGGGGTTAGCACAGATACGCAGTATTTT. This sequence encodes CASSERTSGGVSTDTQYF.

Here the CDR3 DNA reads TGTGCCAGCTCCCCTAACCAGGGACAGGGCGCAAGCAATCAGCCCCAGCATTTT. Its translation is CASSPNQGQGASNQPQHF. The chain recombines TRBV18 with TRBJ1-5; 9 nucleotides match TRBD1. Germline trimming cut 6 bases from V and 1 base from J; bases unmatched to any gene: 13. CDR1 KGHSH and CDR2 LQKENI come from the germline V gene. The length of the CDR3 is 18 residues. The whole variable domain, filled in from reference TRBV18 and TRBJ1-5, reads NAGVMQNPRHLVRRRGQEARLRCSPMKGHSHVYWYRQLPEEGLKFMVYLQKENIIDESGMPKERFSAEFPKEGPSILRIQQVVRGDSAAYFCASSPNQGQGASNQPQHFGDGTRLSIL.

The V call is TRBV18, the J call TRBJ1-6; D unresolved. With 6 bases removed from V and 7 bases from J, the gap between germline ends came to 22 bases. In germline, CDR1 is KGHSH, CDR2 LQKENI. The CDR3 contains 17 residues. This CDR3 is CASSSSYLVQSNSPLHF. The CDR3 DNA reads TGTGCCAGCTCGAGCTCGTACCTAGTACAGAGCAATTCACCCCTCCACTTT.

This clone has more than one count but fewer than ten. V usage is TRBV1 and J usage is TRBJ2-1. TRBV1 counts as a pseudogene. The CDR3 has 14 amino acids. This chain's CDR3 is CTSSQGGSYNEQFF. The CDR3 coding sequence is TGCACCAGCAGCCAAGGGGGCTCCTACAATGAGCAGTTCTTC.

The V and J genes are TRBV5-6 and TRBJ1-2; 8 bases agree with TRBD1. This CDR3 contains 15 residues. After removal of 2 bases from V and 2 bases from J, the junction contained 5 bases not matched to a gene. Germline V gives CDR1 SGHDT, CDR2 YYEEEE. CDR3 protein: CASSFSGGLNYGYTF. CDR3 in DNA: TGTGCCAGCAGCTTCTCAGGGGGCTTGAACTATGGCTACACCTTC.

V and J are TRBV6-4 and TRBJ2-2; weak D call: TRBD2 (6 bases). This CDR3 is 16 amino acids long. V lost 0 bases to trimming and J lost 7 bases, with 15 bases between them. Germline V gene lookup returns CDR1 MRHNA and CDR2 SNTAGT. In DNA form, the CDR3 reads TGTGCCAGCAGTGACTCGGGGACGGGGGATGTCGGGGAGCTGTTTTTT. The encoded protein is CASSDSGTGDVGELFF.

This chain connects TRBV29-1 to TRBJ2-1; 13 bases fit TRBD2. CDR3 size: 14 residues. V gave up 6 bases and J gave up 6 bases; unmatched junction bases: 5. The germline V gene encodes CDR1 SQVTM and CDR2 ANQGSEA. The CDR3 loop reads CSVRTSGGGNEQFF. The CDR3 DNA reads TGCAGCGTGCGGACTAGCGGGGGTGGCAATGAGCAGTTCTTC.

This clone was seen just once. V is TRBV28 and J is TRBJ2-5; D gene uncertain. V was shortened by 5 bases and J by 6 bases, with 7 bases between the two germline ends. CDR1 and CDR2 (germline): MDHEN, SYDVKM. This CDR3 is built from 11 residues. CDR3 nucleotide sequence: TGTGCCAGCAGTAACATACAGACCCAGTACTTC. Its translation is CASSNIQTQYF.

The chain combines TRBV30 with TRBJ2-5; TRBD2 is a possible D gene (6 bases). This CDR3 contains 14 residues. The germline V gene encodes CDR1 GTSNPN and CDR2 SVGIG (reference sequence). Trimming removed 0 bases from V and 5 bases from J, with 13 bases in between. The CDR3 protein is CAWSVPGLGETQYF. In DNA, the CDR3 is TGTGCCTGGAGTGTTCCGGGACTTGGGGAGACCCAGTACTTC.

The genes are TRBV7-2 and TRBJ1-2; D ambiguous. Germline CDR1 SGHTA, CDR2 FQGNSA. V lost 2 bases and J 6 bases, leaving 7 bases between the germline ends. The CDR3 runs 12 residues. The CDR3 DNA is TGTGCCAGCAGCTTACCACCCGATGGCTACACCTTC. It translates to CASSLPPDGYTF.

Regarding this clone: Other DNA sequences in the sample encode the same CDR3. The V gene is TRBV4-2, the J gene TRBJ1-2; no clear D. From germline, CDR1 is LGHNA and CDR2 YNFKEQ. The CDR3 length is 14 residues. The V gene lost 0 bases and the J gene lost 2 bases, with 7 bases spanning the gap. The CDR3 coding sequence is TGTGCCAGCAGCCAAGATCGGGGAAACTATGGCTACACCTTC. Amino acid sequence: CASSQDRGNYGYTF.